This TCR beta chain was observed in a study of control samples from healthy donors and cancer patients. TCRdb's table, derived via immunoSEQ multiplex PCR, lists solely in-frame clones and lacks some. Here the sample spans 200,000 or so clones, about 95% being singletons. CDR3 length equals 14 residues. V was shortened by 5 bases and J by 0 bases, with 10 bases between the two germline ends. CDR1 and CDR2 from the germline V gene are ENHRY and SYGVKD. The chain carries TRBV10-3 and TRBJ1-1; no firm D call. This TCR came from a man aged 45-65 years in good health. Input material: blood. The CDR3, as DNA: TGTGCCATCAGTCCCGGGGTCATGAACACTGAAGCTTTCTTT. Translated: CAISPGVMNTEAFF.